This T cell receptor beta chain was sequenced during a study of control samples from healthy donors and cancer patients. Libraries were prepared by immunoSEQ multiplex PCR; TCRdb keeps only in-frame clonotypes and omits some of them. The data hold about 130,000 clones, with around 94% observed a single time. Between the trimmed V and J ends, which lost 0 bases and 3 bases, there was a span of 12 bases. CDR3 length: 16 amino acids. Per the germline V gene, CDR1 is SGDLS and CDR2 is YYNGEE. The chain is built from TRBV9 and TRBJ1-4; D possibly corresponds to TRBD1 (5 bases). Sequencing was done on a sample of PBMCs. The sequence was collected from a man aged 55-75 years with colorectal cancer. The CDR3 DNA follows: TGTGCCAGCAGCGTAGAGATACAGGTCCCTAATGAAAAACTGTTTTTT. It codes for CASSVEIQVPNEKLFF.